The 21 T cell receptor beta chains reported below all come from one sample, sequenced in a study of shared clonotypes between healthy human individuals. Clones were read by immunoSEQ multiplex PCR, and TCRdb kept only the in-frame ones, dropping some. The sample lists a few million clones, approximately 96% seen once, with roughly 0.13% in the top ten. Sequenced material: naive CD4+ T cells sorted from blood. Described subset: CD45RA+ positively selected. These TCRs come from a man between 18 and 35 years old in good health.

The chain recombines TRBV6-5 with TRBJ2-7; 7 bases are a match to TRBD1. Germline CDR1 is MNHEY and CDR2 is SVGAGI. Trimming removed 7 bases from V and 0 bases from J; junction bases left unmatched: 9. There are 15 residues in the CDR3. The CDR3 loop reads CASKVTGTASYEQYF. CDR3 bases: TGTGCCAGCAAAGTTACGGGGACAGCCTCCTACGAGCAGTACTTC.

V gene TRBV27 combines with J gene TRBJ2-7; weak D call: TRBD1 (6 bases). CDR1 is MNHEY, CDR2 SMNVEV, per germline (reference sequence). CDR3 length: 15 amino acids. Trimming took 6 bases from V and 3 from J, leaving 18 bases between them. The CDR3 loop is CASRRDTKGFYEQYF. CDR3 nucleotide sequence: TGTGCCAGCAGGAGGGACACAAAAGGGTTCTACGAGCAGTACTTC.

J is TRBJ2-3 and V is TRBV7-8; D perhaps matches TRBD1 (7 bases). CDR1 is SGHVS, CDR2 FQNEAQ, per germline. CDR3 length equals 13 residues. The ends were cut back, 8 bases at V and 6 bases at J, with 15 bases in the middle. CDR3 in DNA: TGTGCCAGCGTTCAGGGGGGAGGCGATACGCAGTATTTT. This translates into CASVQGGGDTQYF.

This chain links TRBV5-1 with TRBJ2-1; D may be TRBD2 (7 bases). The CDR3 length is 15 residues. V lost 1 base and J 3 bases, leaving 11 bases between the germline ends. Per germline, CDR1 SGHRS and CDR2 YFSETQ. CDR3 sequence reads: CASSLRGAHYNEQFF. The CDR3 nucleotides read TGCGCCAGCAGCTTGCGGGGGGCTCACTACAATGAGCAGTTCTTC.

Concerning this clone: The identical CDR3 is also encoded by other nucleotide sequences in the sample. The V gene is TRBV11-2, the J gene TRBJ2-2; no definite D call. V lost 1 base and J lost 4, with 4 bases in between. Germline lookup yields CDR1 SGHAT and CDR2 FQNNGV. The CDR3 loop spans 13 amino acids. The CDR3 sequence is CASSLGRTGELFF. The CDR3 bases are TGTGCCAGCAGCTTAGGGCGCACCGGGGAGCTGTTTTTT.

The chain links TRBV13 to TRBJ1-2, with 7 bases aligning to TRBD1. The trim removed 5 bases at V and 1 base at J, leaving 7 bases unmatched. The CDR3 is 15 amino acids. CDR1 is PRHDT and CDR2 is FYEKMQ in the germline V gene (reference sequence). CDR3 sequence: CASSPTGQINYGYTF. The CDR3, as DNA: TGTGCCAGCAGCCCCACGGGACAGATTAACTATGGCTACACCTTC.

CDR3 DNA: TGTGCCTGGAGTAAGGGGAATGGCTACACCTTC. Translation: CAWSKGNGYTF. The V and J genes are TRBV30 and TRBJ1-2, with a weak D call TRBD1 (5 bases). This CDR3 is 11 amino acids long. The V gene's germline CDR1 is GTSNPN and CDR2 SVGIG (reference sequence). The V and J ends lost 2 bases and 6 bases respectively, with 7 bases between them.

The chain has TRBV5-4 and TRBJ2-1; D ambiguous. V was trimmed by 3 bases and J by 6 bases, leaving 13 bases between them. This CDR3 region has 14 residues. Germline-derived CDR1 and CDR2 are SGHNT and YYREEE (reference sequence). This chain's CDR3 is CASSWPWVGNEQFF. The DNA for the CDR3 is TGTGCCAGCAGCTGGCCTTGGGTCGGCAATGAGCAGTTCTTC.

CDR3 sequence reads: CASSPLVGGGNTIYF. In DNA, the CDR3 is TGTGCCAGCTCACCCCTAGTGGGGGGTGGAAACACCATATATTTT. The genes are TRBV18 and TRBJ1-3, with TRBD1 as a possible D gene (5 bases). The CDR3 totals 15 residues. The V end was cut by 3 bases, the J end by 3 bases, with 12 bases between. Germline V gene sequence: CDR1 KGHSH, CDR2 LQKENI.

The chain is built from TRBV5-1 and TRBJ1-1; D call uncertain. The CDR3 has 15 amino acids. CDR1 is SGHRS, CDR2 YFSETQ, per germline. V gave up 1 base and J gave up 3 bases, with 13 bases separating them. DNA for the CDR3: TGCGCCAGCAGCTTGCAAAACCCAAGCTACACTGAAGCTTTCTTT. Protein product: CASSLQNPSYTEAFF.

This rearrangement joins TRBV19 to TRBJ2-5, with 10 bases matching TRBD2. This CDR3 has 16 residues. Germline CDR1 and CDR2: LNHDA and SQIVND (reference sequence). J lost 0 bases, V lost 3 bases, and 4 bases had no gene match. DNA of the CDR3: TGTGCCAGTAGTATCGGGGGACTAGCGAACCAAGAGACCCAGTACTTC. The encoded protein is CASSIGGLANQETQYF.

Regarding this clone: This sample includes further DNA sequences coding for the same CDR3. The V gene is TRBV2, the J gene TRBJ1-3; TRBD1 might be the D (6 bases). Trimming took off 6 bases at V and 1 base at J, with 10 bases between the two ends. The CDR3 is made up of 14 amino acids. From germline, CDR1 is SNHLY and CDR2 FYNNEI. CDR3 DNA sequence: TGTGCCAGCAGAACAGGGTCTTCTGGAAACACCATATATTTT. Its protein is CASRTGSSGNTIYF.

In regard to this clone: This sample also contains other DNA sequences that code for the same CDR3. The gene calls are TRBV5-1 and TRBJ2-7, with 13 bases that match TRBD2. The CDR3 has 15 amino acids. Unmatched junction bases numbered 2, after V lost 5 bases and J lost 0 bases. CDR1 SGHRS and CDR2 YFSETQ come from the germline V gene. The CDR3 DNA reads TGCGCCAGCAGAAGGACTAGCGGGAGCTCCTACGAGCAGTACTTC. Residues: CASRRTSGSSYEQYF.

V gene TRBV18 combines with J gene TRBJ2-1; no firm D call. There are 13 residues in the CDR3. V gave up 2 bases and J gave up 7 bases, with 9 bases separating them. Germline lookup yields CDR1 KGHSH and CDR2 LQKENI. CDR3: CASSPFHGNEQFF. CDR3 bases: TGTGCCAGCTCACCATTCCATGGAAATGAGCAGTTCTTC.

The chain is built from TRBV9 and TRBJ2-5; unclear D gene. Trimming left V 0 bases short and J 2 bases short, with 8 bases between. The germline V gene has CDR1 SGDLS and CDR2 YYNGEE. This CDR3 has 14 amino acids. As DNA, the CDR3 is TGTGCCAGCAGCGTAGGATATTTTCAAGAGACCCAGTACTTC. Residues: CASSVGYFQETQYF.

V gene TRBV19 combines with J gene TRBJ2-1; D might be TRBD2 (6 bases). CDR3 size: 13 residues. The germline gives CDR1 LNHDA, CDR2 SQIVND (reference sequence). The germline V and J ends were trimmed by 8 bases and 14 bases, with 22 bases remaining between them. This CDR3 reads CASGEDLRTMEFF. The DNA for the CDR3 is TGTGCCAGTGGGGAGGACCTCAGAACGATGGAGTTCTTC.

This clone was picked up one time. The chain couples TRBV5-1 to TRBJ1-1, with TRBD1 as a possible D gene (5 bases). The CDR3 runs 14 residues. The germline CDR1 and CDR2 sequences are SGHRS and YFSETQ. V was cut by 0 bases and J by 4 bases, with 10 bases left in between. For the CDR3, the DNA is TGCGCCAGCAGCTTGGATGGGGGGACCACTGAAGCTTTCTTT. This gives the protein CASSLDGGTTEAFF.

This clone has more than one count but fewer than ten. The rearrangement uses TRBV25-1 and TRBJ1-2; perhaps TRBD1 as D (6 bases). V dropped 1 base and J dropped 4 bases, with 13 bases sitting between them. CDR1 is MGHDK, CDR2 SYGVNS, per germline. The CDR3 runs 15 residues. The CDR3 spells CASSELTGEIYGYTF. The CDR3, as DNA: TGTGCCAGCAGTGAATTGACAGGAGAGATCTATGGCTACACCTTC.

This clone was seen just once. The chain combines TRBV30 with TRBJ1-1; D is possibly TRBD1 (5 bases). CDR1 is GTSNPN, CDR2 SVGIG, per germline (reference sequence). V dropped 3 bases and J dropped 4 bases, with 12 bases sitting between them. This CDR3 is built from 13 residues. CDR3 coding DNA: TGTGCCTGGAGGGGCAGGGTGGGCACTGAAGCTTTCTTT. Protein product: CAWRGRVGTEAFF.

The V gene is TRBV6-5, the J gene TRBJ2-1; D is perhaps TRBD2 (5 bases). V was cut by 1 base and J by 3 bases, with 7 bases left in between. In germline, CDR1 is MNHEY, CDR2 SVGAGI. The CDR3 runs to 14 residues. Here the CDR3 reads CASSYWENYNEQFF. For the CDR3, the DNA is TGTGCCAGCAGTTACTGGGAGAACTACAATGAGCAGTTCTTC.

Regarding this clone: The same CDR3 also results from other DNA sequences found in this sample. V gene TRBV6-5 combines with J gene TRBJ1-2; D may be TRBD1 (5 bases). The germline V gene has CDR1 MNHEY and CDR2 SVGAGI. The V end was cut by 2 bases, the J end by 4 bases, with 8 bases between. CDR3 size: 13 residues. Here the CDR3 reads CASSYDRSYGYTF. DNA for the CDR3: TGTGCCAGCAGTTACGACAGAAGCTATGGCTACACCTTC.